A selection of T cell receptor beta chains follows, all from one sample in a study of blood T cell repertoires in COVID-19. The method was immunoSEQ multiplex PCR; TCRdb's version includes in-frame clones alone and lacks a portion of them. The sample includes 110,000 to 150,000 clones, 84% seen only once; the top ten take 35% to 55%. Source material: peripheral blood. All receptors come from a human donor in a cohort sampled during active COVID-19. Both conserved end residues are part of each CDR3. The order of the fields is CDR3 length, V gene, J gene, clone size, D gene, CDR3 protein, CDR3 DNA. The D gene is left open where the match is weak. Clone size is not always given. Where it is, it says once, few, many or a class for expanded clones.

13,TRBV30,TRBJ2-1,.,.,CAWSPQTYNEQFF,TGTGCCTGGAGTCCCCAGACATACAATGAGCAGTTCTTC
16,TRBV6-1,TRBJ2-1,few,.,CASSEALLGVSNEQFF,TGTGCCAGCAGTGAAGCGCTTCTCGGGGTTTCCAATGAGCAGTTCTTC
15,TRBV4-1,TRBJ1-1,few,.,CASSQGGGRVSEAFF,TGCGCCAGCAGCCAAGGAGGGGGTAGGGTCTCTGAAGCTTTCTTT
16,TRBV7-8,TRBJ2-3,.,TRBD2,CASSPGLAGVSRTQYF,TGTGCCAGCAGCCCAGGACTAGCGGGAGTTTCGCGGACGCAGTATTTT
16,TRBV27,TRBJ1-2,.,TRBD1,CASKGTGLVEGYGYTF,TGTGCCAGCAAGGGGACAGGCCTGGTCGAAGGCTATGGCTACACCTTC
11,TRBV7-2,TRBJ2-3,.,.,CASSPRDTQYF,TGTGCCAGCAGCCCCCGGGATACGCAGTATTTT
15,TRBV6-5,TRBJ1-1,.,.,CASSGPRGLNTEAFF,TGTGCCAGCAGCGGACCCCGTGGACTTAACACTGAAGCTTTCTTT
13,TRBV7-2,TRBJ1-1,.,.,CASSFTESAEAFF,TGTGCCAGCAGCTTCACAGAGTCAGCTGAAGCTTTCTTT
17,TRBV27,TRBJ1-6,.,.,CASRPGAGRSYNSPLHF,TGTGCCAGCAGACCCGGGGCAGGGAGGTCCTATAATTCACCCCTCCACTTT
15,TRBV5-4,TRBJ1-1,.,.,CASSLAGGSHTEAFF,TGTGCCAGCAGCTTGGCCGGAGGTTCGCACACTGAAGCTTTCTTT
16,TRBV11-2,TRBJ1-3,.,.,CASSLDGLFSGNTIYF,TGTGCCAGCAGCTTAGATGGACTTTTCTCTGGAAACACCATATATTTT
13,TRBV6-2/TRBV6-3,TRBJ2-7,medium-sized,.,CASSYLFSYEQYF,TGTGCCAGCAGTTACTTATTTTCCTACGAGCAGTACTTC
13,TRBV19,TRBJ1-1,.,.,CASSIVSDREAFF,TGTGCCAGTAGTATAGTTTCGGACAGAGAAGCTTTCTTT
13,TRBV7-8,TRBJ1-1,.,.,CASSLFDQAEAFF,TGTGCCAGCAGCTTATTTGATCAGGCCGAAGCTTTCTTT
14,TRBV19,TRBJ2-7,.,.,CASTRTANSYEQYF,TGTGCCAGTACTCGGACAGCCAACTCCTACGAGCAGTACTTC
13,TRBV30,TRBJ1-4,.,.,CAWMRTADEKLFF,TGTGCCTGGATGCGGACAGCGGATGAAAAACTGTTTTTT
11,TRBV3-1/TRBV3-2,TRBJ2-3,.,.,CASSARDTQYF,TGTGCCAGCAGCGCCAGGGATACGCAGTATTTT
14,TRBV30,TRBJ1-2,.,.,CAWSVLGRGNGYTF,TGTGCCTGGAGTGTACTAGGCAGGGGCAATGGCTACACCTTC
17,TRBV3-1/TRBV3-2,TRBJ1-1,.,TRBD1,CASSQELRTGMNTEAFF,TGTGCCAGCAGCCAAGAACTCAGGACAGGCATGAACACTGAAGCTTTCTTT
16,TRBV5-4,TRBJ2-1,.,TRBD2,CASSSRTSGRISEQFF,TGTGCCAGCAGCTCGAGGACTAGCGGGAGGATTAGTGAGCAGTTCTTC
13,TRBV12-3/TRBV12-4,TRBJ1-1,once,.,CASSFLGGRAAFF,TGTGCCAGCAGTTTCTTGGGGGGGCGTGCAGCTTTCTTT
14,TRBV6-6,TRBJ1-1,.,.,CASRWQGMNTEAFF,TGTGCCAGCAGATGGCAGGGAATGAACACTGAAGCTTTCTTT
17,TRBV19,TRBJ2-2,.,TRBD1,CASSILGTGSSLGELFF,TGTGCCAGTAGTATACTCGGGACAGGGTCCTCCCTCGGGGAGCTGTTTTTT
11,TRBV20-1,TRBJ2-5,.,.,CSAPRQETQYF,TGCAGTGCTCCTAGACAAGAGACCCAGTACTTC
17,TRBV11-3,TRBJ2-2,.,TRBD2,CASRLMTSGGNTGELFF,TGTGCCAGCAGATTGATGACTAGCGGGGGCAACACCGGGGAGCTGTTTTTT
15,TRBV7-2,TRBJ2-1,.,TRBD2,CASSLRAGGYNEQFF,TGTGCCAGCAGCTTAAGAGCGGGGGGGTACAATGAGCAGTTCTTC
14,TRBV5-1,TRBJ1-4,.,TRBD1,CASSSGTGGEKLFF,TGCGCCAGCAGCAGCGGGACAGGTGGCGAAAAACTGTTTTTT
13,TRBV5-8,TRBJ2-7,.,TRBD2,CASSSGATYEQYF,TGTGCCAGCAGCAGCGGGGCTACCTACGAGCAGTACTTC
13,TRBV24-1,TRBJ1-5,few,.,CATSDFGDQPQHF,TGTGCCACCAGTGATTTCGGAGACCAGCCCCAGCATTTT